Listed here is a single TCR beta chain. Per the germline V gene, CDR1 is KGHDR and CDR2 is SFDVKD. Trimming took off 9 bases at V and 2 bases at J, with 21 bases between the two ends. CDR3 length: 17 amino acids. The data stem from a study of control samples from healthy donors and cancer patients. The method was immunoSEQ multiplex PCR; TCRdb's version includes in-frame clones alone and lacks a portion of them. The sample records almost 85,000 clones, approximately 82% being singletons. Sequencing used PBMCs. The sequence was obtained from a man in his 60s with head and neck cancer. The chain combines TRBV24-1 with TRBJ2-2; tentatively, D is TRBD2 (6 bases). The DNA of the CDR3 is TGTGCCACCGGCGGCCGGGGGTATGAATCAAACACCGGGGAGCTGTTTTTT. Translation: CATGGRGYESNTGELFF.